This T cell receptor beta chain originates from a study of T cell responses to AZD1222 COVID-19 vaccine. The CDR3 extends over 14 amino acids. Germline CDR1 is SGHNT and CDR2 is YYREEE (reference sequence). Between the trimmed V and J ends, which lost 4 bases and 0 bases, there was a span of 10 bases. In the case of this clone: No antigen is known for it.

The study, taken as a whole, reports: Possibly, clonal diversity was underestimated; donors were largely white British and included more females. Increased Spike-specific TCR breadth and depth were observed after two AZD1222 doses.

Some clones are missing from TCRdb's copy, which holds only in-frame ones; the method was immunoSEQ multiplex PCR. The sample gives around 220,000 clones, 94% of which show up once; around 1.5% is in the top ten. Sequencing was performed on peripheral blood, taken 28 days after the second dose of the MenACWY control vaccine. This receptor was taken from an adult who received the MenACWY meningococcal vaccine as a control. The V gene is TRBV5-4, the J gene TRBJ1-1; D remains ambiguous. The CDR3 DNA follows: TGTGCCAGCAGCGGATGGCTGGTGAACACTGAAGCTTTCTTT. Residues: CASSGWLVNTEAFF.